The 23 T cell receptor beta chains given below trace back to one sample, sequenced in a study of cytomegalovirus exposure and HLA in healthy donors. The PCR contained 60 Vbeta and 13 Jbeta primers. Repertoires were generated with immunoSEQ multiplex PCR, while TCRdb's copy carries only in-frame clones and drops some. The table has approximately 100,000 clones, about 81% seen once. Sequenced sample: PBMCs. The receptors originated from a man aged 40-50 years in good health and CMV-seronegative.

The J gene is TRBJ1-4, the V gene TRBV6-1, with D unclear. The germline V gene has CDR1 MNHNS and CDR2 SASEGT. Trimming removed 8 bases from V and 4 bases from J, with 11 bases in between. This CDR3 contains 13 residues. The CDR3: CASASGYNEKLFF. The CDR3 region has the DNA TGTGCCAGCGCAAGCGGATATAATGAAAAACTGTTTTTT.

The CDR3 DNA reads TGTGCCAGCAGCGTAGCAGGGGACAGTTACCAGTTCTTC. It is translated as CASSVAGDSYQFF. V and J are TRBV9 and TRBJ2-1, with 7 bases fitting TRBD1. Germline assignment: CDR1 SGDLS and CDR2 YYNGEE. This CDR3 has 13 residues. V lost 0 bases to trimming and J lost 13 bases; unmatched junction nucleotides: 7.

The CDR3 DNA reads as TGTGCCAGCAGTGAAGCGGGGACAGCTAACTATGGCTACACCTTC. The encoded protein is CASSEAGTANYGYTF. The genes are TRBV25-1 and TRBJ1-2, with 7 nucleotides matching TRBD1. Germline V gene sequence: CDR1 MGHDK, CDR2 SYGVNS. CDR3 size: 15 residues. The junction had 3 bases not matched to a gene; V was cut back by 2 bases and J by 0 bases.

The rearrangement links TRBV7-3 to TRBJ1-2, with 8 bases identical to TRBD1. The CDR3 totals 16 residues. Looked up from germline, CDR1 is SGHTA and CDR2 is FQGTGA. Trimming cost V 5 bases and J 6 bases; bases outside gene matches: 14. The CDR3 sequence: CASSQTGGVGVHGYTF. In DNA form, the CDR3 reads TGTGCCAGCAGCCAAACAGGGGGGGTAGGGGTGCATGGCTACACCTTC.

The rearrangement links TRBV5-1 to TRBJ1-6; D uncertain. Trimming removed 3 bases at V and 5 bases at J, with 21 bases between. This CDR3 region has 18 residues. Germline V gene lookup returns CDR1 SGHRS and CDR2 YFSETQ. For the CDR3, the DNA is TGCGCCAGCAGCTCGCTTGGCGGCGGGGAACCAAATAATTCACCCCTCCACTTT. Translating gives CASSSLGGGEPNNSPLHF.

The chain recombines TRBV7-2 with TRBJ2-5; 9 nucleotides match TRBD1. The DNA end favors TRBJ2-7, so the J call may be wrong. The germline gives CDR1 SGHTA, CDR2 FQGNSA. The CDR3 runs 14 residues. CDR3 DNA: TGTGCCAGCAGCCCCTCGGGACAGGGCTACGAGCAGTACTTC. Its translation: CASSPSGQGYEQYF.

This clone was seen only once. The chain couples TRBV7-6 to TRBJ1-1; TRBD1 agrees at 7 bases. From germline, CDR1 is SGHVS and CDR2 FNYEAQ. V lost 5 bases, J lost 7 bases, and 7 bases stayed unmatched. This CDR3 has 13 residues. The CDR3 DNA reads TGTGCCAGCAGCGAGGACAGGCGAAATGAAGCTTTCTTT. This encodes CASSEDRRNEAFF.

This clone was detected a few times. The chain couples TRBV29-1 to TRBJ1-4; TRBD1 agrees at 7 bases. The CDR3 length is 13 residues. Per germline, CDR1 SQVTM and CDR2 ANQGSEA. CDR3 sequence: CGYRGPTNEKLFF. The CDR3 DNA is TGCGGCTACAGGGGACCAACTAATGAAAAACTGTTTTTT.

This clone was picked up one time. The rearrangement links TRBV11-2 to TRBJ2-1; tentative D call: TRBD1 (5 bases). Trimming took off 5 bases at V and 0 bases at J, with 11 bases between the two ends. The germline V gene encodes CDR1 SGHAT and CDR2 FQNNGV. CDR3 size: 15 residues. In nucleotides, the CDR3 is TGTGCCAGCAGCCAAGGGGCGATCTCCTACAATGAGCAGTTCTTC. Protein sequence: CASSQGAISYNEQFF.

The rearrangement uses TRBV27 and TRBJ1-6; D unresolved. The germline CDR1 and CDR2 sequences are MNHEY and SMNVEV (reference sequence). V was trimmed by 6 bases and J by 7 bases, leaving 16 bases between them. There are 15 residues in the CDR3. The CDR3, as DNA: TGTGCCAGCAGCTTCAAGGTGGCGGGGAATTCACCCCTCCACTTT. Its protein product is CASSFKVAGNSPLHF.

This rearrangement joins TRBV27 to TRBJ2-7, with TRBD2 matching 7 bases. V trimming: 7 bases; J trimming: 5 bases; junction bases outside the gene matches: 17. The CDR3 spans 16 residues. CDR1 is MNHEY, CDR2 SMNVEV, per germline (reference sequence). CDR3 amino acids: CASKAGRRQSRDEQYF. The CDR3 region has the DNA TGTGCCAGCAAAGCGGGACGACGTCAATCTCGAGACGAGCAGTACTTC.

For the CDR3, the DNA is TGTGCCAGCAGGAGGGAAAACTATGGCTACACCTTC. As protein: CASRRENYGYTF. The rearrangement uses TRBV25-1 and TRBJ1-2, with D uncertain. Germline V CDR1 and CDR2: MGHDK, SYGVNS. The CDR3 covers 12 residues. Trimming shortened V by 6 bases and J by 2 bases, and 7 bases separated the two germline ends.

This chain connects TRBV19 to TRBJ2-2; no clear D gene. V shed 2 bases and J shed 4 bases, with 8 bases lying between them. Germline-derived CDR1 and CDR2 are LNHDA and SQIVND (reference sequence). This CDR3 region has 14 residues. The CDR3 DNA reads as TGTGCCAGTAGTATATATGCCGGCACCGGGGAGCTGTTTTTT. Protein sequence: CASSIYAGTGELFF.

V gene TRBV5-1 combines with J gene TRBJ1-1; 8 bases agree with TRBD1. The CDR3 has 18 amino acids. The ends lost 0 bases at V and 1 base at J; junction bases unmatched: 11. Germline V lookup: CDR1 SGHRS, CDR2 YFSETQ. CDR3 loop: CASSLGLMRQGANTEAFF. The CDR3 bases are TGCGCCAGCAGCTTGGGTTTGATGCGTCAGGGGGCGAACACTGAAGCTTTCTTT.

This chain connects TRBV11-2 to TRBJ2-1, with 7 bases matching TRBD2. The trim removed 3 bases at V and 1 base at J, leaving 9 bases unmatched. The CDR3 consists of 17 residues. The germline CDR1 and CDR2 sequences are SGHAT and FQNNGV. Written as DNA, the CDR3 is TGTGCCAGCAGCTTCCCCCTCGAGGGAGGGTCCTACAATGAGCAGTTCTTC. Encoded protein: CASSFPLEGGSYNEQFF.

The rearrangement links TRBV30 to TRBJ2-1, with D possibly matching TRBD2 (7 bases). Germline V CDR1 and CDR2: GTSNPN, SVGIG (reference sequence). The CDR3 loop spans 15 amino acids. V lost 5 bases to trimming and J lost 3 bases, with 17 bases between them. As DNA, the CDR3 is TGTGCCTGGTACGGGGGGACATCGCACTACAATGAGCAGTTCTTC. It is translated as CAWYGGTSHYNEQFF.

V usage is TRBV5-8 and J usage is TRBJ2-2; TRBD1 matches 7 bases. V gave up 4 bases and J gave up 5 bases; unmatched junction bases: 5. Germline V gene data show CDR1 as SGHTS and CDR2 as YDEGEE. The CDR3 contains 14 residues. CDR3 nucleotides: TGTGCCAGCAGCCCACAGGGGAAAACCGGGGAGCTGTTTTTT. It codes for CASSPQGKTGELFF.

The chain uses TRBV5-1 and TRBJ2-7; D might be TRBD1 (6 bases). V lost 0 bases and J lost 3, with 10 bases in between. CDR3 length: 14 amino acids. The V gene's germline CDR1 is SGHRS and CDR2 YFSETQ. CDR3 region: CASSLDRDGYEQYF. As DNA, the CDR3 is TGCGCCAGCAGCTTGGACAGGGACGGCTACGAGCAGTACTTC.

The J gene is TRBJ2-5, the V gene TRBV4-1; D ambiguous. This CDR3 is built from 15 residues. CDR1 is MGHRA and CDR2 is YSYEKL in the germline V gene. V was shortened by 1 base and J by 3 bases, with 12 bases between the two germline ends. This CDR3 is CASSQAGLLEETQYF. In DNA form, the CDR3 reads TGCGCCAGCAGCCAAGCGGGTTTATTGGAAGAGACCCAGTACTTC.

This clone turned up a few times. This chain links TRBV5-4 with TRBJ2-7; 12 nucleotides match TRBD1. With 1 base clipped from V and 5 bases from J, the junction kept 4 bases outside the gene matches. Germline-derived CDR1 and CDR2 are SGHNT and YYREEE (reference sequence). This CDR3 region has 15 residues. The CDR3 loop is CASSLFGTGGDEQYF. CDR3 nucleotides: TGTGCCAGCAGCTTGTTCGGGACAGGGGGCGACGAGCAGTACTTC.

This clone was observed a few times. This rearrangement joins TRBV7-8 to TRBJ2-1; 9 bases agree with TRBD2. This CDR3 comprises 15 residues. V shed 1 base and J 9 bases; nucleotides not matched to a gene: 7. Germline CDR1 SGHVS, CDR2 FQNEAQ. The CDR3 DNA reads as TGTGCCAGCAGCTTAGGGGCTAGCGGGGTTGGTGAGCAGTTCTTC. It translates to CASSLGASGVGEQFF.

The rearrangement uses TRBV4-1 and TRBJ2-7, with TRBD1 identical over 7 bases. This CDR3 is built from 14 residues. Trimming at V came to 4 bases and at J to 3 bases, leaving 6 bases not matched to a gene. The germline V gene encodes CDR1 MGHRA and CDR2 YSYEKL. The CDR3 loop is CASSPRDSYYEQYF. The CDR3, as DNA: TGCGCCAGCAGCCCCAGGGACAGTTACTACGAGCAGTACTTC.

The chain links TRBV7-8 to TRBJ1-1; no clear D. The V and J ends lost 1 base and 5 bases respectively, with 14 bases between them. This CDR3 contains 15 residues. Looked up from germline, CDR1 is SGHVS and CDR2 is FQNEAQ. CDR3 coding DNA: TGTGCCAGCAGCTTAGTCCTCGGGGTGGAAACTGAAGCTTTCTTT. As protein: CASSLVLGVETEAFF.